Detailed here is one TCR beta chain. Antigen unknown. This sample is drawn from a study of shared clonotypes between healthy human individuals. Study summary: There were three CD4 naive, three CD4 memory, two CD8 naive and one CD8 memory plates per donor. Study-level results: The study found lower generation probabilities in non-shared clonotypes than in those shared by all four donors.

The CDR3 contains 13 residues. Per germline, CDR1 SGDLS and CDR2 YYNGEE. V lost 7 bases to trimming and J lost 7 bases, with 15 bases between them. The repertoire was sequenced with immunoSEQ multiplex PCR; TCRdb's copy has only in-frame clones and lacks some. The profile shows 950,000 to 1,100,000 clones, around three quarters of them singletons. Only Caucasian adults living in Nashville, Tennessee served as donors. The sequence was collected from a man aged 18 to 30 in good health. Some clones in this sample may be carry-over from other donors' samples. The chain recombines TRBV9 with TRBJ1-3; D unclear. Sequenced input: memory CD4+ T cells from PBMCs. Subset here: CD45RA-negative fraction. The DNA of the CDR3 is TGTGCCAGCCAGTCGGCTCCGTGGAACACCATATATTTT. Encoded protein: CASQSAPWNTIYF.